One and the same sample provided the 12 T cell receptor beta chains below, sequenced in a study of blood T cell repertoires in COVID-19 (dated by TCRdb to about 2020). The receptor library was made with the immunoSEQ multiplex PCR assay. Imported from immuneACCESS, the table was reduced by TCRdb to in-frame sequences with V and J called. These copies leave out some clones; in studies compared against another copy, an unresolved V gene accounts for under half, and the cause of the remainder is not known. Counted in this sample were over 250,000 clones; approximately 87% of them appeared once. Clones ranked in the top ten supply 5.3% of the sample. Material: PBMCs or T cells enriched from blood (not recorded which). The receptors stem from a woman aged 25 to 39 who had recovered from COVID-19.

The rearrangement links TRBV7-9 to TRBJ2-2; tentative D call: TRBD2 (5 bases). V lost 6 bases and J 1 base, leaving 15 bases between the germline ends. The CDR3 loop spans 16 amino acids. Per the germline V gene, CDR1 is SEHNR and CDR2 is FQNEAQ (reference sequence). The CDR3 DNA reads as TGTGCCAGCAGGCATATGTTCGGGGTGAACACCGGGGAGCTGTTTTTT. Translating it yields CASRHMFGVNTGELFF.

The CDR3 region has the DNA TGTGCCAGCAGCTTCAACAGGGAGAACACTGAAGCTTTCTTT. Translating gives CASSFNRENTEAFF. The chain has TRBV7-9 and TRBJ1-1, with a tentative D call TRBD1 (6 bases). There are 14 residues in the CDR3. Germline V gene lookup returns CDR1 SEHNR and CDR2 FQNEAQ (reference sequence). V lost 3 bases, J lost 1 base, and 9 bases lay in between.

Only one count was recorded for this clone. This chain links TRBV6-5 with TRBJ2-7, with a weak D call TRBD2 (6 bases). The CDR3 sequence is 15 residues long. Germline V gives CDR1 MNHEY, CDR2 SVGAGI. V gave up 2 bases and J gave up 2 bases, with 13 bases separating them. Here the CDR3 reads CASSYGGNPTYEQYF. CDR3 bases: TGTGCCAGCAGTTACGGAGGGAACCCCACCTACGAGCAGTACTTC.

CDR3 bases: TGTGCCAGCAGCTTGCGGGGGGGCCTCGACATTCAGTACTTC. It is translated as CASSLRGGLDIQYF. The V and J genes are TRBV5-4 and TRBJ2-4; 8 nucleotides match TRBD2. CDR3 size: 14 residues. The V gene end was trimmed by 1 base and the J gene end by 8 bases; junction bases not matched to a gene: 5. CDR1 and CDR2 from the germline V gene are SGHNT and YYREEE (reference sequence).

In DNA, the CDR3 is TGTGCCAGCAGCGTGACAGGGGGCCCCACTGAAGCTTTCTTT. It translates to CASSVTGGPTEAFF. The genes are TRBV5-5 and TRBJ1-1; 10 positions agree with TRBD1. The V gene's germline CDR1 is SGHKS and CDR2 YYEKEE (reference sequence). The CDR3 is 14 amino acids. Trimming took 4 bases from V and 4 from J; bases not matched to a gene: 4. The full variable domain, in which reference TRBV5-5 and TRBJ1-1 provide the parts outside the CDR3, is DAGVTQSPTHLIKTRGQQVTLRCSPISGHKSVSWYQQVLGQGPQFIFQYYEKEERGRGNFPDRFSARQFPNYSSELNVNALLLGDSALYLCASSVTGGPTEAFFGQGTRLTVV.

This clone was seen once. The chain joins TRBV7-9 to TRBJ2-2; D possibly corresponds to TRBD1 (7 bases). The CDR3 contains 17 residues. The V end lost 5 bases, the J end lost 4 bases, and 20 bases lay between the germline ends. The germline CDR1 and CDR2 sequences are SEHNR and FQNEAQ (reference sequence). This CDR3 is CASSPPPAGGSTGELFF. Here the CDR3 DNA reads TGTGCCAGCAGCCCCCCCCCGGCAGGGGGGAGCACCGGGGAGCTGTTTTTT.

The chain recombines TRBV4-2 with TRBJ2-6; D possibly corresponds to TRBD1 (5 bases). Germline V CDR1 and CDR2: LGHNA, YNFKEQ. This CDR3 contains 16 residues. V dropped 1 base and J dropped 0 bases, with 7 bases sitting between them. DNA of the CDR3: TGTGCCAGCAGCCAAGGACAGAGCTCTGGGGCCAACGTCCTGACTTTC. This encodes CASSQGQSSGANVLTF.

The chain has TRBV2 and TRBJ1-1; 7 bases are a match to TRBD1. The CDR3 totals 14 residues. The germline CDR1 and CDR2 sequences are SNHLY and FYNNEI. Trimming removed 4 bases from V and 2 bases from J; junction bases left unmatched: 4. The CDR3 DNA sequence: TGTGCCAGCAGTGGGCAGGGGGGTAACACTGAAGCTTTCTTT. It specifies CASSGQGGNTEAFF.

V is TRBV7-2 and J is TRBJ2-3; unclear D gene. The CDR3 has 15 amino acids. In germline, CDR1 is SGHTA, CDR2 FQGNSA. With 1 base removed from V and 4 bases from J, the gap between germline ends came to 12 bases. The CDR3 here is CASSLGLRSPDTQYF. The CDR3 DNA reads TGTGCCAGCAGCTTAGGTCTGAGGTCCCCAGATACGCAGTATTTT.

J is TRBJ2-5 and V is TRBV18, with TRBD1 matching 8 bases. CDR1 and CDR2 (germline): KGHSH, LQKENI. V dropped 3 bases and J dropped 4; count of bases not matched to a gene: 7. The CDR3 is made up of 15 amino acids. This CDR3 is CASSPGQGFGETQYF. The CDR3 DNA sequence: TGTGCCAGCTCACCCGGACAGGGATTTGGAGAGACCCAGTACTTC.

V and J are TRBV11-2 and TRBJ1-1, with D perhaps matching TRBD1 (6 bases). Trimming pared 4 bases from V and 7 bases from J, leaving 16 bases between. The CDR3 contains 14 residues. Germline assignment: CDR1 SGHAT and CDR2 FQNNGV. This CDR3 is CASSWGGGAGEAFF. The CDR3 DNA reads as TGTGCCAGCAGCTGGGGCGGGGGCGCGGGTGAAGCTTTCTTT.

This chain joins TRBV10-3 and TRBJ2-5; maybe TRBD2 (5 bases). The ends were cut back, 6 bases at V and 5 bases at J, with 16 bases in the middle. The CDR3 consists of 14 residues. Germline assignment: CDR1 ENHRY and CDR2 SYGVKD. CDR3 sequence reads: CAIRDSVARETQYF. CDR3 nucleotide sequence: TGTGCCATCAGGGACTCCGTGGCAAGGGAGACCCAGTACTTC.